The T cell receptor (beta chain) described here comes from a study of shared clonotypes between healthy human individuals. This clone was recorded a few times. The table came from immunoSEQ multiplex PCR; TCRdb's copy has only in-frame clones and leaves some out. The sample has 950,000 to 1,300,000 clones; approximately 68% are singletons. Sequencing was carried out using memory CD4+ T cells sorted from blood. As to subset: CD45RA-negative fraction. The sequence was collected from a man aged 18 to 30 in good health.

CDR3 sequence reads: CASSPGSGSYEQYF. In DNA, the CDR3 is TGCGCCAGCAGCCCTGGATCAGGGAGTTACGAGCAGTACTTC. The J gene is TRBJ2-7, the V gene TRBV5-1, with D perhaps given as TRBD1 or TRBD2 (5 bases each). The CDR3 is 14 amino acids. CDR1 SGHRS and CDR2 YFSETQ come from the germline V gene. Trimming took off 4 bases at V and 4 bases at J, with 15 bases between the two ends.